This T cell receptor beta chain comes out of a study of T-cell reconstitution after alpha-beta-depleted transplantation in children. Unique molecular identifiers were used to barcode this TCRbeta library. Each CDR3 protein gets one entry after TCRdb re-called the PCR reads with MiXCR. The table shows under 400,000 distinct CDR3 sequences, with roughly 21% occurring only once. Germline V gene sequence: CDR1 SGHAT, CDR2 FQNNGV. The length of the CDR3 is 20 residues. The ends lost 3 bases at V and 6 bases at J; junction bases unmatched: 17. This clonotype appeared a few times. Source: PBMCs, mostly from graft donor cells, taken 180 days after TCRalphabeta/CD19-depleted stem cell transplant. This chain joins TRBV11-2 and TRBJ2-2; 12 bases line up with TRBD2. This TCR was recovered from a male patient aged 10 to 17 who had a stem cell transplant for acute lymphoblastic leukemia, so the T cells may come from the graft donor. The CDR3 protein is CASSFPGLAGFKEIAGELFF. CDR3 DNA sequence: TGTGCCAGCAGCTTCCCTGGACTAGCGGGATTCAAAGAAATAGCCGGGGAGCTGTTTTTT.